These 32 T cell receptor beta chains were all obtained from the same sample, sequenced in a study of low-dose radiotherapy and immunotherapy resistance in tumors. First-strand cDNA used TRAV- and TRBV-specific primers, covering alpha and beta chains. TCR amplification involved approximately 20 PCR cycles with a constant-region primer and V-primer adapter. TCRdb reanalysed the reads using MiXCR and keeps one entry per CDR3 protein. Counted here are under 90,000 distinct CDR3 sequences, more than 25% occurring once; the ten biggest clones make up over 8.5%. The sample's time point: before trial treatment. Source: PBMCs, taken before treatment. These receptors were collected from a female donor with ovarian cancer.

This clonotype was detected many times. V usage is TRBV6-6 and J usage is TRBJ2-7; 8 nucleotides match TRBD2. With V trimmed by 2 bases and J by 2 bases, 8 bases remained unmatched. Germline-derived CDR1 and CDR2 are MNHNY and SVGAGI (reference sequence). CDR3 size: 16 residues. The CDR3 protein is CASSYGPAGEAYEQYF. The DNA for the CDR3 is TGTGCCAGCAGTTACGGTCCAGCGGGGGAAGCCTACGAGCAGTACTTC.

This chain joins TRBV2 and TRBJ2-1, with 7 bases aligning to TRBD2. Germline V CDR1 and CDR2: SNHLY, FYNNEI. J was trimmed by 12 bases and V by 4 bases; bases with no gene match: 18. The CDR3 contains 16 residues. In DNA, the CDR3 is TGTGCCAGCAGTGTTGGCGGGAGTCCCGCCGCCGTCGTGCAGTTCTTC. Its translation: CASSVGGSPAAVVQFF. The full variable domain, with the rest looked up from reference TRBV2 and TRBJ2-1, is EPEVTQTPSHQVTQMGQEVILRCVPISNHLYFYWYRQILGQKVEFLVSFYNNEISEKSEIFDDQFSVERPDGSNFTLKIRSTKLEDSAMYFCASSVGGSPAAVVQFFGPGTRLTVL.

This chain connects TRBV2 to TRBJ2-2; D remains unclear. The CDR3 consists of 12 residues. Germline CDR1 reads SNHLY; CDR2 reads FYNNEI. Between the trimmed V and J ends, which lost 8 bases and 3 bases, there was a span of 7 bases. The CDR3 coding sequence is TGTGCCAGCCGCAAGTACACCGGGGAGCTGTTTTTT. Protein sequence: CASRKYTGELFF.

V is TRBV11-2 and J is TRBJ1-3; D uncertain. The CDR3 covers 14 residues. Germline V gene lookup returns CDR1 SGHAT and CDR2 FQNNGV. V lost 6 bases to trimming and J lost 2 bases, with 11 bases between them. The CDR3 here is CASRGLVTGNTIYF. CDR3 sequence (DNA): TGTGCCAGCAGGGGGTTAGTGACTGGAAACACCATATATTTT.

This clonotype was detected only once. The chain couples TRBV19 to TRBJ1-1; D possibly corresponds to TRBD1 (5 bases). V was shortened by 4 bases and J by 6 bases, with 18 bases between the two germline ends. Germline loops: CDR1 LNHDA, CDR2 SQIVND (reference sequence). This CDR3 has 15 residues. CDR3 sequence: CASSTRQRQGAEAFF. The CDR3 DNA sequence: TGTGCCAGTAGTACCCGACAGAGACAAGGCGCTGAAGCTTTCTTT. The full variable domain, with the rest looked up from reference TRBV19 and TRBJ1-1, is DGGITQSPKYLFRKEGQNVTLSCEQNLNHDAMYWYRQDPGQGLRLIYYSQIVNDFQKGDIAEGYSVSREKKESFPLTVTSAQKNPTAFYLCASSTRQRQGAEAFFGQGTRLTVV.

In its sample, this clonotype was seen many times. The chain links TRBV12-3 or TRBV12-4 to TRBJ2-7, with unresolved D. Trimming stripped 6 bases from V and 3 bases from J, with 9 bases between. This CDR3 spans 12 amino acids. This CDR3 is CASRQRDYEQYF. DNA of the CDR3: TGTGCCAGCAGACAAAGGGACTACGAGCAGTACTTC.

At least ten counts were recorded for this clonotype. In DNA, the CDR3 is TGCAGCGTTGATGCCGGGGCGGACGAGCAGTACTTC. Protein sequence: CSVDAGADEQYF. V is TRBV29-1 and J is TRBJ2-7; D possibly matches TRBD1 or TRBD2 (5 bases each). Germline CDR1 and CDR2: SQVTM and ANQGSEA. The ends were cut back, 3 bases at V and 5 bases at J, with 11 bases in the middle. This CDR3 has 12 amino acids.

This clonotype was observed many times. CDR3 loop: CASSQAAQSSYGYTF. CDR3 bases: TGCGCCAGCAGCCAAGCGGCTCAGAGCTCCTATGGCTACACCTTC. The chain carries TRBV4-3 and TRBJ1-2; no firm D call. This CDR3 is built from 15 residues. The germline CDR1 and CDR2 sequences are LGHNA and YSLEER. Trimming shortened V by 1 base and J by 4 bases, and 13 bases separated the two germline ends.

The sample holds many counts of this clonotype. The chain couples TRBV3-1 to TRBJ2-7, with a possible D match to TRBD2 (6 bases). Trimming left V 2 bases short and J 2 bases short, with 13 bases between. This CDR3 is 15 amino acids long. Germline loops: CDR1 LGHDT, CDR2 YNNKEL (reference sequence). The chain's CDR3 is CASSQWPGGPYEQYF. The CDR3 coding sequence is TGTGCCAGCAGCCAATGGCCAGGAGGGCCCTACGAGCAGTACTTC.

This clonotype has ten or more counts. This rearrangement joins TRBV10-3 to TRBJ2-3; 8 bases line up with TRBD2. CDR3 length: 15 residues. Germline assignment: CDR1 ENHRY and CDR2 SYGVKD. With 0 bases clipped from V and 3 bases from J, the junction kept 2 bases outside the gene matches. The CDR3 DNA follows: TGTGCCATCAGTGAGTCGCAGCGGGGGACAGATACGCAGTATTTT. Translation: CAISESQRGTDTQYF.

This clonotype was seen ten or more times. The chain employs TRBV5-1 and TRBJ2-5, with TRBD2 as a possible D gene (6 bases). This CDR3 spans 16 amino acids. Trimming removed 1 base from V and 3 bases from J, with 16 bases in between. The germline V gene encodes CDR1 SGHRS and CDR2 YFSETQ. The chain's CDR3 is CASSLPWAGKKETQYF. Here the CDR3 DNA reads TGCGCCAGCAGCTTGCCCTGGGCGGGGAAGAAAGAGACCCAGTACTTC.

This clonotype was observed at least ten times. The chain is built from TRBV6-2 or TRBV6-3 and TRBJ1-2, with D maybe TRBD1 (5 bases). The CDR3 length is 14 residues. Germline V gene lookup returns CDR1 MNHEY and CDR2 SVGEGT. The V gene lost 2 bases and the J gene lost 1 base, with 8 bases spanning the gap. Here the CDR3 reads CASSYRGLNYGYTF. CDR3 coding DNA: TGTGCCAGCAGTTACAGGGGACTTAACTATGGCTACACCTTC.

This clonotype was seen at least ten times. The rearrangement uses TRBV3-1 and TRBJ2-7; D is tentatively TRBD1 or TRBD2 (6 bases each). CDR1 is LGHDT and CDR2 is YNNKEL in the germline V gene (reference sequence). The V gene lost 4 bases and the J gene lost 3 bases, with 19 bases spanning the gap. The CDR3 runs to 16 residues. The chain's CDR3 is CASSPPWGARNYEQYF. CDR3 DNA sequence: TGTGCCAGCAGCCCCCCATGGGGGGCAAGAAACTACGAGCAGTACTTC.

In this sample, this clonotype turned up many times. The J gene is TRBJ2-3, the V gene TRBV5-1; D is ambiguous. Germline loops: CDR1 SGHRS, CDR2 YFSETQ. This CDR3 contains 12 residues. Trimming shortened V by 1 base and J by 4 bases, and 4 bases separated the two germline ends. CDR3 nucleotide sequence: TGCGCCAGCAGCTTGAGATCAGATACGCAGTATTTT. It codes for CASSLRSDTQYF.

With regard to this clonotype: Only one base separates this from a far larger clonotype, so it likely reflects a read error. The CDR3 bases are TGTGCCAGCAGCTCACAGACTAGCCCCCACGGGGAGCTGTTTTTT. It codes for CASSSQTSPHGELFF. The rearrangement uses TRBV5-8 and TRBJ2-2; TRBD2 matches 7 bases. Losses at the gene ends were 3 bases for V and 7 bases for J; bases not matched to a gene: 9. Germline-derived CDR1 and CDR2 are SGHTS and YDEGEE. This CDR3 spans 15 amino acids.

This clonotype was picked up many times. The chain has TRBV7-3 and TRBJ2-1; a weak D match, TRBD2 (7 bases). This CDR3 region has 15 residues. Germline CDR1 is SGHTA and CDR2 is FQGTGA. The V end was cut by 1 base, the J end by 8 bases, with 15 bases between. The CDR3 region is CASSLRGGAGDEQFF. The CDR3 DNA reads TGTGCCAGCAGCTTAAGGGGGGGGGCCGGGGATGAGCAGTTCTTC. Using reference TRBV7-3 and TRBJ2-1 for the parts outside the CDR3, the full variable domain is GAGVSQTPSNKVTEKGKYVELRCDPISGHTALYWYRQSLGQGPEFLIYFQGTGAADDSGLPNDRFFAVRPEGSVSTLKIQRTERGDSAVYLCASSLRGGAGDEQFFGPGTRLTVL.

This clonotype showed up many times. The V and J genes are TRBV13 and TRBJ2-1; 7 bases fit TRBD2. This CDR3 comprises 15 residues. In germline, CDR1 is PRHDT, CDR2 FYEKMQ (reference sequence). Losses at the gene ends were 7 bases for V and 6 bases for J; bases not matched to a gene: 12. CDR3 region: CASMRMGEGRNEQFF. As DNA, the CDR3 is TGTGCCAGCATGAGAATGGGGGAGGGTCGCAATGAGCAGTTCTTC.

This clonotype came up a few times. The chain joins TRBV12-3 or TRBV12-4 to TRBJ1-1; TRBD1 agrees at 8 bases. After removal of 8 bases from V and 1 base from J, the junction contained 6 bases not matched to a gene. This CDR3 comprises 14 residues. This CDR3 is CASLPGQGNTEAFF. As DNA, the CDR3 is TGTGCCAGCCTGCCTGGACAGGGGAACACTGAAGCTTTCTTT.

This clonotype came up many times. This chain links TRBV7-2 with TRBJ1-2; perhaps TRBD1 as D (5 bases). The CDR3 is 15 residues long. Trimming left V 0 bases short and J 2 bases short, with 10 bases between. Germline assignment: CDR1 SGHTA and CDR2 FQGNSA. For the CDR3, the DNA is TGTGCCAGCAGCTTAGCAGGGACGGTAAACTATGGCTACACCTTC. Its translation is CASSLAGTVNYGYTF.

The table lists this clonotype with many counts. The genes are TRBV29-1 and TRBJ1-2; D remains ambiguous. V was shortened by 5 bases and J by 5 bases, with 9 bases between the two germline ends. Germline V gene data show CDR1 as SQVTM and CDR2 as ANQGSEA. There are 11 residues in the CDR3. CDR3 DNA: TGCAGCGTTCCACCAGATTATGGCTACACCTTC. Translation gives CSVPPDYGYTF.

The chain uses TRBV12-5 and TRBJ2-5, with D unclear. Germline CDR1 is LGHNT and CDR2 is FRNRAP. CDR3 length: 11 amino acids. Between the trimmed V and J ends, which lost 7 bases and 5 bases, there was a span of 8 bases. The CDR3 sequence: CASEGRETQYF. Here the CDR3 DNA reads TGTGCTAGTGAAGGGCGGGAGACCCAGTACTTC.

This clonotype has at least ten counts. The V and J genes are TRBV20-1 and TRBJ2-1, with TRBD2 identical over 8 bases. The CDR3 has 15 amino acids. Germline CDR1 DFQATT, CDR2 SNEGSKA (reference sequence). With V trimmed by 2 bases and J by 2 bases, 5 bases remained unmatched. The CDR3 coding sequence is TGCAGTGCTAGATTGAGCGGGAGTCCCTACAATGAGCAGTTCTTC. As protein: CSARLSGSPYNEQFF.

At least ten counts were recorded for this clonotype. As DNA, the CDR3 is TGCAGTGCAGGGTCCCATAGCAATCAGCCCCAGCATTTT. Its protein product is CSAGSHSNQPQHF. The chain has TRBV20-1 and TRBJ1-5; D uncertain. From germline, CDR1 is DFQATT and CDR2 SNEGSKA (reference sequence). Trimming took 6 bases from V and 0 from J, leaving 9 bases between them. The CDR3 has 13 amino acids.

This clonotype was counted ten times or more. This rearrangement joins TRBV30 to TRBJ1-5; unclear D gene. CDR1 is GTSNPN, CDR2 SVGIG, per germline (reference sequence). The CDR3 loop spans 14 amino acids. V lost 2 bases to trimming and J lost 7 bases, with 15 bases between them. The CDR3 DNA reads TGTGCCTGGAGTCCCCCGCTCGGGGAACAGCCCCAGCATTTT. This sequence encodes CAWSPPLGEQPQHF. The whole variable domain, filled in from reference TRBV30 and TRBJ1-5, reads SQTIHQWPATLVQPVGSPLSLECTVEGTSNPNLYWYRQAAGRGLQLLFYSVGIGQISSEVPQNLSASRPQDRQFILSSKKLLLSDSGFYLCAWSPPLGEQPQHFGDGTRLSIL.

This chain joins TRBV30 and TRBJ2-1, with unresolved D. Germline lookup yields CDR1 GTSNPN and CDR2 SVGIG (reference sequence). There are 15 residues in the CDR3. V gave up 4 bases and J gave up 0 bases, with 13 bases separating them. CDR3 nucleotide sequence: TGTGCCTGGATCCCAACACCGAGCTCCTACAATGAGCAGTTCTTC. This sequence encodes CAWIPTPSSYNEQFF.

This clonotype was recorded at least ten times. The CDR3 DNA is TGTGCCAGCAGCAGCAGACAGGGAGGGAATCAGCCCCAGCATTTT. Protein sequence: CASSSRQGGNQPQHF. V is TRBV7-2 and J is TRBJ1-5; 7 positions agree with TRBD1. This CDR3 spans 15 amino acids. The V gene's germline CDR1 is SGHTA and CDR2 FQGNSA. Trimming cost V 5 bases and J 4 bases; bases outside gene matches: 8.

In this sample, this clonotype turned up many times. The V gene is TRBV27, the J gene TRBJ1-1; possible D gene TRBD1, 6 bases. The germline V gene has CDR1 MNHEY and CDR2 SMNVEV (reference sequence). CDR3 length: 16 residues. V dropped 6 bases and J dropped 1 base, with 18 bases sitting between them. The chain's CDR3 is CASRGSLGGGNTEAFF. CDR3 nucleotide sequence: TGTGCCAGCAGAGGGAGTCTGGGAGGGGGGAACACTGAAGCTTTCTTT.

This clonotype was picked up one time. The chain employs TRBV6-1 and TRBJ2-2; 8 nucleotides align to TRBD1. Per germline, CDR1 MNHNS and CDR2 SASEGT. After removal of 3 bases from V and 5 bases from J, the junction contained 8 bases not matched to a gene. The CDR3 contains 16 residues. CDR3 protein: CASSDHPTGETGELFF. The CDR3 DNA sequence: TGTGCCAGCAGTGACCACCCGACAGGGGAGACCGGGGAGCTGTTTTTT.

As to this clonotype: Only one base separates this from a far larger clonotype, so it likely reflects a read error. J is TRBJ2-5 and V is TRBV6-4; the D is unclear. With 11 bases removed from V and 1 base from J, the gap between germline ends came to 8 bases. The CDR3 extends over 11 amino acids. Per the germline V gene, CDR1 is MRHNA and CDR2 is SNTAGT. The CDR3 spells CASVSQETQYF. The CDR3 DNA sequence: TGTGCCTCCGTGTCCCAAGAGACCCAGTACTTC.

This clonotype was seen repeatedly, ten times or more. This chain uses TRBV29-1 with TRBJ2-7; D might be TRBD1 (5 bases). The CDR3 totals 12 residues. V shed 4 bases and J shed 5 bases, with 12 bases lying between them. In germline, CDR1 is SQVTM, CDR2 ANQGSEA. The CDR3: CSVVRDDDEQYF. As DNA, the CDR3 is TGCAGCGTTGTCAGGGATGACGACGAGCAGTACTTC.

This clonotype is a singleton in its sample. The CDR3 DNA reads as TGTGCCATCAGTCGAAGACGGGATTTAGAGGCGGATACGCAGTATTTT. This encodes CAISRRRDLEADTQYF. The chain employs TRBV10-3 and TRBJ2-3; tentatively, D is TRBD2 (5 bases). CDR3 length: 16 residues. Germline V CDR1 and CDR2: ENHRY, SYGVKD. V lost 5 bases to trimming and J lost 6 bases, with 21 bases between them.

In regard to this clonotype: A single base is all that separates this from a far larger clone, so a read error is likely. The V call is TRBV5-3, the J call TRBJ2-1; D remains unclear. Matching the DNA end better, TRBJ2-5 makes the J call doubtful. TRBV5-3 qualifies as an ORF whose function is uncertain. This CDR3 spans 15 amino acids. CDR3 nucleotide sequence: TGTGCCAGCGGTTTGACGCGGCCGTACCAAGAGACCCAGTACTTC. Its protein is CASGLTRPYQETQYF.